This T cell receptor (beta chain) was captured by sequencing in a study of identical twins (dated by TCRdb to about 2016). With respect to the entire study: The study deep-sequenced TCR alpha and beta repertoires from monozygotic twins, unrelated adults of various ages and cord blood to test whether fetal clonotypes persist. Replicate twin experiments were performed at different times using different library preparation protocols to rule out contamination. Paper-wide results and their limitations: Because the same donors could not be followed over many years, the conclusions depended on cross-sectional statistical analysis. Compared with coincidental sharing between unrelated individuals, out-of-frame TCR alpha sequences shared between twins had an excess of sequences with low generation probability. In monozygotic twins, recombination models systematically underestimated out-of-frame TCR alpha sharing, but the models matched the sharing seen between unrelated individuals. A weaker excess of twin sharing was found in beta out-of-frame sequences because the signal-to-noise ratio was lowered by fewer shared sequences. Invariant T cells such as MAIT and iNKT could partly confound zero-insertion analyses, although diverse VJ usage argued against such confounding for most clonotypes. Abundant cord blood beta clonotypes had fewer insertions, young adult naive repertoires showed a similar but weaker trend, and memory repertoires showed no such trend.

Only healthy Caucasian donors were included. Three unrelated non-twin adults were additionally sequenced: a male aged 18 to 30, a male aged 50 to 60 and a female aged 50 to 60. Miltenyi CD45RO+ enrichment and human naive T-cell isolation kits were used to isolate memory (CD45RO+) and naive T cells from PBMC. Points on this clonotype: The antigen it binds to is not known. One base away there is no much larger clone; base qualities are not given.

V and J lose 4 bases and 0 bases, and a span of 9 bases separates them. The germline V gene sets CDR1 to MGHRA and CDR2 to YSYEKL. The CDR3 sequence holds 15 residues, the cysteine and phenylalanine included. Of all the DNA, just the CDR3 is kept, 45 bases in frame from base 1. The library came from 5' RACE. TCRdb lists the instrument as Illumina HiSeq 2000. A universal primer binding site was added through template switching, and the final cDNA carried a unique molecular identifier so that TCR cDNA molecules could be counted accurately. First-strand cDNA for TCR alpha and beta chains was synthesized from specific primers in the conserved constant-segment region. To control for contamination, every cDNA library carried two barcodes: a SMART-Mk sample barcode plus Illumina barcodes. TruSeq adapter sequences and Illumina sample barcodes were added in two successive PCR steps. The TCR alpha and beta cDNA libraries were sequenced on the Illumina HiSeq platform using custom primers. On the authors' methods: Raw reads were processed with MiGEC to extract unique molecular identifiers, and MiXCR was used to determine CDR3 positions. Recombination models were inferred per individual with the repgenHMM and IGoR tools using an EM algorithm. Shared clonotype analysis was performed with the tcR package in R, normalizing sharing by the product of cloneset sizes. To study raw recombination free of thymic and clonal selection effects, out-of-frame nonproductive sequences were analyzed. The public reads were quality trimmed at Q25 with fastp and then assembled into clones with MiXCR by TCRdb, keeping productive beta chains. Every CDR3 protein is listed once, alongside the most common genes and DNA of its rows. TCRdb, not the authors, supplied the V and J calls. The sample profile shows 300,000 to 400,000 distinct CDR3 sequences; roughly 10% of them were found once. The ten biggest clones cover over 7% of the sample.

Rearrangement joined TRBV4-1 to TRBJ1-4, with no D gene named confidently. Input material: naive T cells sorted from blood. The cell subset or site label here, explained by the study, means: cells isolated with a human naive T-cell isolation kit. This TCR came from a woman in her forties or fifties in good health. The nucleotide sequence is TGCGCCAGCAGCCCACTCTTTGCAACTAATGAAAAACTGTTTTTT. Translated, this is CASSPLFATNEKLFF.